The rows below give T cell receptor beta chains drawn from one sample of a study of blood T cell repertoires in COVID-19. TCRdb keeps only in-frame clones here, not all; method: immunoSEQ multiplex PCR. Among over 100,000 clones listed, around 80% were seen once. Sequencing was performed on peripheral blood. All receptors derive from a woman aged 70-85 years with acute or convalescent COVID-19. Both conserved end residues are part of each CDR3. The D gene is left open where the match is weak. Not every row has a clone size; where given, it reads once, few, many or a size class.

CDR3 length | J gene | clone size | D gene | V gene | CDR3 DNA | CDR3 protein
16 | TRBJ1-4 | - | - | TRBV10-2 | TGCGCCAGCAGTGAGTCCGGGGCAGGCGGGGGGGAAAAACTGTTTTTT | CASSESGAGGGEKLFF
14 | TRBJ1-2 | - | TRBD1 | TRBV5-1 | TGCGCCAGCAGCCAACCAGGACAGGGTGGAGGCTACACCTTC | CASSQPGQGGGYTF
13 | TRBJ1-1 | - | - | TRBV4-1 | TGCGCCAGCAGCCCGACAGAGAACACTGAAGCTTTCTTT | CASSPTENTEAFF
15 | TRBJ1-1 | - | - | TRBV19 | TGTGCCAGTAGGATACAGGGTCAGGGGAACACTGAAGCTTTCTTT | CASRIQGQGNTEAFF
15 | TRBJ1-4 | once | - | TRBV6-5 | TGTGCCAGCAATGTTATGAGGCGAACTAATGAAAAACTGTTTTTT | CASNVMRRTNEKLFF
13 | TRBJ2-7 | - | TRBD1 | TRBV5-1 | TGCGCCAGCAGCCCGACAGGGACCCACGAGCAGTACTTC | CASSPTGTHEQYF
18 | TRBJ2-3 | - | TRBD2 | TRBV11-2 | TGTGCCAGCAGCTTAGAGGGGAGGACTAGCGGGACCACAGATACGCAGTATTTT | CASSLEGRTSGTTDTQYF
14 | TRBJ1-1 | - | TRBD1 | TRBV6-2/TRBV6-3 | TGTGCCAGCAGTTTCGGACAGGCGAACACTGAAGCTTTCTTT | CASSFGQANTEAFF
13 | TRBJ2-3 | - | - | TRBV5-1 | TGCGCCAGCGGGGCAGGAGTCACAGATACGCAGTATTTT | CASGAGVTDTQYF
15 | TRBJ2-7 | - | TRBD2 | TRBV6-2/TRBV6-3 | TGTGCCAGCAGTGTACTCGCGGGAGTAGCCGGCGAGCAGTACTTC | CASSVLAGVAGEQYF
16 | TRBJ1-6 | - | TRBD1 | TRBV27 | TGTGCCAGCAGTTTGGGGACAGGGGGCATTGCGTCACCCCTCCACTTT | CASSLGTGGIASPLHF
16 | TRBJ2-3 | - | TRBD1 | TRBV5-6 | TGTGCCAGCAGCTTGGACAGGGGGCCCAACACAGATACGCAGTATTTT | CASSLDRGPNTDTQYF
13 | TRBJ2-3 | - | - | TRBV24-1 | TGTGCCACCAGTGACGGGGGAGAAGATACGCAGTATTTT | CATSDGGEDTQYF
14 | TRBJ1-6 | - | TRBD1 | TRBV5-5 | TGTGCCAGCAGCAGGGACAGAAATAATTCACCCCTCCACTTT | CASSRDRNNSPLHF
14 | TRBJ2-3 | - | - | TRBV7-9 | TGTGCCACCCAATTTGGGCCGGGAACAGATACGCAGTATTTT | CATQFGPGTDTQYF
15 | TRBJ1-5 | - | - | TRBV13 | TGTGCCAGCAGCTTCGGGGGGGGCGAGCATCAGCCCCAGCATTTT | CASSFGGGEHQPQHF
17 | TRBJ2-1 | - | TRBD2 | TRBV9 | TGTGCCAGCAGCGTAGAAGCGGCTAGCGGGAACTACAATGAGCAGTTCTTC | CASSVEAASGNYNEQFF
15 | TRBJ2-1 | - | - | TRBV16 | TGTGCCAGCAGCCAATCTGCAGGCTCCTACAATGAGCAGTTCTTC | CASSQSAGSYNEQFF
16 | TRBJ2-1 | - | TRBD2 | TRBV5-1 | TGCGCCAGCAGACTAGGGGGGACTAGCGCCATCAATGAGCAGTTCTTC | CASRLGGTSAINEQFF
18 | TRBJ1-1 | - | - | TRBV4-1 | TGCGCCAGCAGCCAAACCGCGGGGGCCCAGGACGAGAACACTGAAGCTTTCTTT | CASSQTAGAQDENTEAFF
16 | TRBJ1-1 | - | TRBD1 | TRBV5-1 | TGCGCCAGCAGCTTGGGACAGGGGGCGAAGGACACTGAAGCTTTCTTT | CASSLGQGAKDTEAFF
17 | TRBJ2-7 | - | - | TRBV4-1 | TGCGCCAGCAGCCAAGATGGGCTCGCAGTACCCTCCTACGAGCAGTACTTC | CASSQDGLAVPSYEQYF
19 | TRBJ2-1 | - | - | TRBV6-6 | TGTGCCAGCAGTCCCCTGGGTGGAACGGGAATGAGCTCCTACAATGAGCAGTTCTTC | CASSPLGGTGMSSYNEQFF
19 | TRBJ2-1 | - | TRBD1 | TRBV5-1 | TGCGCCAGCAGCTTGGAAGGACAGGGGCGCCACTTATCCTACAATGAGCAGTTCTTC | CASSLEGQGRHLSYNEQFF
11 | TRBJ1-3 | - | - | TRBV30 | TGTGCCTGGGAACAGGGAAACACCATATATTTT | CAWEQGNTIYF
14 | TRBJ2-1 | - | - | TRBV9 | TGTGCCAGCAGCGTAGACCCAGGGGCGGGTGAGCAGTTCTTC | CASSVDPGAGEQFF
15 | TRBJ2-3 | - | - | TRBV5-6 | TGTGCCAGCAGCCAAAAGAGAATTTCACCAGATACGCAGTATTTT | CASSQKRISPDTQYF
13 | TRBJ1-2 | - | - | TRBV10-1 | TGCGCCAGCAGTGCCGGACAGTCATTCGGCTACACCTTC | CASSAGQSFGYTF
13 | TRBJ1-2 | - | - | TRBV6-1 | TGTGCCAGCAGTGAAGGGCAGAGGCACGGCTACACCTTC | CASSEGQRHGYTF
14 | TRBJ2-7 | few | TRBD1 | TRBV2 | TGTGCCAGCAGTCCACAGGGGATTGTCTACGAGCAGTACTTC | CASSPQGIVYEQYF
14 | TRBJ1-1 | few | TRBD1 | TRBV5-5 | TGTGCCAGCAGCTTGGGCACAGGGGTCCGTGAAGCTTTCTTT | CASSLGTGVREAFF
13 | TRBJ1-1 | - | - | TRBV2 | TGTGCCAGCAACCAGGTAGTGAGCACTGAAGCTTTCTTT | CASNQVVSTEAFF
14 | TRBJ1-5 | - | - | TRBV19 | TGTGCCAGTAGGCCAACAGGTCCAAGGCAGCCCCAGCATTTT | CASRPTGPRQPQHF
15 | TRBJ1-2 | - | - | TRBV11-3 | TGTGCCAGCAGCTACGTCCGGGACTGCGGGAGCGGCTACACCTTC | CASSYVRDCGSGYTF
15 | TRBJ2-7 | - | - | TRBV18 | TGTGCCAGCTCAACCCAGGGGTCTTTCTCCAACGAGCAGTACTTC | CASSTQGSFSNEQYF
16 | TRBJ2-3 | - | TRBD2 | TRBV7-7 | TGTGCCAGCAGCTTAGGACTAGCTCCCCCCACAGATACGCAGTATTTT | CASSLGLAPPTDTQYF
16 | TRBJ2-2 | - | TRBD2 | TRBV5-4 | TGTGCCAGCAGCTTGGGACTAGCGGGCCCCACCGGGGAGCTGTTTTTT | CASSLGLAGPTGELFF
16 | TRBJ1-1 | - | - | TRBV7-9 | TGTGCCAGCAGCTTTCCCAACAGCCTCATGAACACTGAAGCTTTCTTT | CASSFPNSLMNTEAFF
15 | TRBJ2-3 | - | TRBD1 | TRBV7-7 | TGTGCCAGCAGCCGGGACAGGGGGACCACAGATACGCAGTATTTT | CASSRDRGTTDTQYF
15 | TRBJ1-5 | - | - | TRBV12-5 | TGTGCTAGCGCCCCAGGTCCGGGGGACAATCAGCCCCAGCATTTT | CASAPGPGDNQPQHF
14 | TRBJ2-3 | - | - | TRBV6-1 | TGTGCCAGCAGTGAGCAGGCGCACACAGATACGCAGTATTTT | CASSEQAHTDTQYF
15 | TRBJ2-2 | - | TRBD1 | TRBV6-5 | TGTGCCAGCAGTTGGGACAGGGGGCGGAACGGGGAGCTGTTTTTT | CASSWDRGRNGELFF
13 | TRBJ1-2 | - | TRBD1 | TRBV30 | TGTGCCAGTACCAGGGGGCTGGGCTATGGCTACACCTTC | CASTRGLGYGYTF
15 | TRBJ2-7 | - | TRBD2 | TRBV5-4 | TGTGCCAGCAGCCCATTACTAGCGGGAGAGGCCGAGCAGTACTTC | CASSPLLAGEAEQYF
16 | TRBJ1-5 | once | - | TRBV28 | TGTGCCAGCAGCTCAAGGGAGAGCCTCGGAGGGCAGCCCCAGCATTTT | CASSSRESLGGQPQHF
14 | TRBJ2-3 | - | - | TRBV19 | TGTGCCAGTAGTGGGGCCCTGAGCACAGATACGCAGTATTTT | CASSGALSTDTQYF
15 | TRBJ2-7 | - | - | TRBV4-1 | TGCGCCAGCAGCCAAGATTTTGGTCAGTTCTACGAGCAGTACTTC | CASSQDFGQFYEQYF
13 | TRBJ1-3 | - | - | TRBV19 | TGTGCCAGTAGTTCTATCTCTGGAAACACCATATATTTT | CASSSISGNTIYF
15 | TRBJ1-6 | - | - | TRBV7-2 | TGTGCCAGCAGCTTAGGGCCGATTGTCAATTCACCCCTCCACTTT | CASSLGPIVNSPLHF
13 | TRBJ1-4 | - | - | TRBV6-2/TRBV6-3 | TGTGCCAGCAGTACCGGGACACTTGAAAAACTGTTTTTT | CASSTGTLEKLFF
13 | TRBJ2-7 | - | TRBD1 | TRBV5-4 | TGTGCCTCCCGGGACAGATTTTCCTACGAGCAGTACTTC | CASRDRFSYEQYF